These T cell receptor beta chains were read from a single sample in a study of blood T cell repertoires in COVID-19. Profiled with immunoSEQ multiplex PCR; TCRdb holds only in-frame clones, not every one. The sample lists about 200,000 clones, about 82% occurring once. The sequenced sample was PBMCs or T cells enriched from blood (not recorded which). The receptors here all came from a man aged 35-49 years with acute COVID-19. Each CDR3 is given with its conserved first and last residue. Fields, in order: CDR3 length, J gene, clone size, D gene, V gene, CDR3 protein, CDR3 DNA. D genes are given only for firm matches. The size entry is marked missing in some rows and otherwise reads once, few, many or a size class.

cdr3_length: 15; j_call: TRBJ2-7; clone_size: NA; d_call: TRBD2; v_call: TRBV7-2; cdr3_aa: CASSRTSGSSYEQYF; cdr3_nt: TGTGCCAGCAGCCGGACTAGCGGGAGTAGCTACGAGCAGTACTTC
cdr3_length: 16; j_call: TRBJ1-4; clone_size: NA; d_call: TRBD1; v_call: TRBV2; cdr3_aa: CASRRGQGTTNEKLFF; cdr3_nt: TGTGCCAGCAGGAGGGGACAGGGTACGACTAATGAAAAACTGTTTTTT
cdr3_length: 11; j_call: TRBJ2-5; clone_size: NA; d_call: NA; v_call: TRBV6-5; cdr3_aa: CASTTRETQYF; cdr3_nt: TGTGCCAGCACCACGAGGGAGACCCAGTACTTC
cdr3_length: 13; j_call: TRBJ2-7; clone_size: NA; d_call: NA; v_call: TRBV7-2; cdr3_aa: CASSPPPGYEQYF; cdr3_nt: TGTGCCAGCAGCCCCCCCCCGGGGTACGAGCAGTACTTC
cdr3_length: 15; j_call: TRBJ2-7; clone_size: NA; d_call: TRBD2; v_call: TRBV7-2; cdr3_aa: CASSLAAAGVGEQYF; cdr3_nt: TGTGCCAGCAGCTTAGCCGCAGCGGGAGTAGGCGAGCAGTACTTC
cdr3_length: 13; j_call: TRBJ2-5; clone_size: once; d_call: NA; v_call: TRBV9; cdr3_aa: CASSVRAGETQYF; cdr3_nt: TGTGCCAGCAGCGTAAGGGCGGGTGAGACCCAGTACTTC
cdr3_length: 13; j_call: TRBJ2-1; clone_size: NA; d_call: TRBD1; v_call: TRBV30; cdr3_aa: CALAKGQMSEQFF; cdr3_nt: TGTGCCCTGGCGAAGGGACAGATGAGTGAGCAGTTCTTC
cdr3_length: 16; j_call: TRBJ2-7; clone_size: NA; d_call: NA; v_call: TRBV27; cdr3_aa: CASSSRWGPTSYEQYF; cdr3_nt: TGTGCCAGCAGTTCCCGATGGGGACCGACTAGCTACGAGCAGTACTTC
cdr3_length: 17; j_call: TRBJ2-3; clone_size: NA; d_call: NA; v_call: TRBV28; cdr3_aa: CASSRLGTNGGTDTQYF; cdr3_nt: TGTGCCAGCAGTCGCCTTGGCACCAACGGGGGCACAGATACGCAGTATTTT
cdr3_length: 15; j_call: TRBJ1-4; clone_size: NA; d_call: NA; v_call: TRBV28; cdr3_aa: CASSPGGTTNEKLFF; cdr3_nt: TGTGCCAGCAGTCCTGGGGGGACAACTAATGAAAAACTGTTTTTT
cdr3_length: 13; j_call: TRBJ1-4; clone_size: NA; d_call: NA; v_call: TRBV7-9; cdr3_aa: CASQGNNDEKLFF; cdr3_nt: TGTGCCAGCCAGGGGAACAATGATGAAAAACTGTTTTTT
cdr3_length: 15; j_call: TRBJ1-4; clone_size: NA; d_call: NA; v_call: TRBV30; cdr3_aa: CAWSGLTAHNEKLFF; cdr3_nt: TGTGCCTGGAGTGGCTTGACAGCACATAATGAAAAACTGTTTTTT
cdr3_length: 14; j_call: TRBJ2-1; clone_size: once; d_call: NA; v_call: TRBV19; cdr3_aa: CASSPLSVPSEQFF; cdr3_nt: TGTGCCAGTAGCCCGCTTTCGGTACCTAGTGAGCAGTTCTTC
cdr3_length: 15; j_call: TRBJ1-2; clone_size: NA; d_call: TRBD1; v_call: TRBV7-2; cdr3_aa: CASSLPTGLNYGYTF; cdr3_nt: TGTGCCAGCAGCTTGCCGACAGGGCTTAACTATGGCTACACCTTC
cdr3_length: 12; j_call: TRBJ1-1; clone_size: NA; d_call: TRBD1; v_call: TRBV13; cdr3_aa: CASSGQGLGAFF; cdr3_nt: TGTGCCAGCAGCGGACAGGGGCTAGGGGCTTTCTTT
cdr3_length: 15; j_call: TRBJ2-2; clone_size: NA; d_call: TRBD2; v_call: TRBV27; cdr3_aa: CASSLVSGITGELFF; cdr3_nt: TGTGCCAGCAGTTTGGTTAGCGGGATCACCGGGGAGCTGTTTTTT
cdr3_length: 14; j_call: TRBJ2-7; clone_size: few; d_call: NA; v_call: TRBV5-1; cdr3_aa: CASSYGGPSYEQYF; cdr3_nt: TGCGCCAGCAGCTACGGGGGGCCTTCCTACGAGCAGTACTTC
cdr3_length: 15; j_call: TRBJ2-1; clone_size: NA; d_call: TRBD2; v_call: TRBV3-1/TRBV3-2; cdr3_aa: CASSHLPVAGVEQFF; cdr3_nt: TGTGCCAGCAGCCACCTCCCAGTAGCGGGAGTTGAGCAGTTCTTC
cdr3_length: 13; j_call: TRBJ2-3; clone_size: NA; d_call: NA; v_call: TRBV5-4; cdr3_aa: CASLSGGTDTQYF; cdr3_nt: TGTGCCAGCCTCTCCGGGGGCACAGATACGCAGTATTTT
cdr3_length: 12; j_call: TRBJ2-7; clone_size: NA; d_call: NA; v_call: TRBV30; cdr3_aa: CAWGKQGYEQYF; cdr3_nt: TGTGCCTGGGGAAAGCAGGGATACGAGCAGTACTTC
cdr3_length: 13; j_call: TRBJ2-3; clone_size: NA; d_call: NA; v_call: TRBV9; cdr3_aa: CASSGSLTDTQYF; cdr3_nt: TGTGCCAGCAGCGGGTCACTCACAGATACGCAGTATTTT
cdr3_length: 16; j_call: TRBJ2-7; clone_size: NA; d_call: NA; v_call: TRBV3-1/TRBV3-2; cdr3_aa: CASSHKARVQSYEQYF; cdr3_nt: TGTGCCAGCAGCCATAAGGCACGGGTCCAGTCCTACGAGCAGTACTTC
cdr3_length: 16; j_call: TRBJ2-1; clone_size: NA; d_call: TRBD2; v_call: TRBV3-1/TRBV3-2; cdr3_aa: CASSRGTSVYIHEQFF; cdr3_nt: TGTGCCAGCAGCCGCGGGACTAGCGTCTATATACATGAGCAGTTCTTC
cdr3_length: 10; j_call: TRBJ2-7; clone_size: NA; d_call: NA; v_call: TRBV6-5; cdr3_aa: CATDTYEQYF; cdr3_nt: TGTGCCACAGATACCTACGAGCAGTACTTC
cdr3_length: 13; j_call: TRBJ1-1; clone_size: NA; d_call: NA; v_call: TRBV3-1/TRBV3-2; cdr3_aa: CASSHTGFTEAFF; cdr3_nt: TGTGCCAGCAGCCATACGGGGTTCACTGAAGCTTTCTTT
cdr3_length: 12; j_call: TRBJ2-7; clone_size: NA; d_call: NA; v_call: TRBV6-2/TRBV6-3; cdr3_aa: CASSRDFYEQYF; cdr3_nt: TGTGCCAGCAGTCGGGACTTTTACGAGCAGTACTTC
cdr3_length: 15; j_call: TRBJ2-1; clone_size: NA; d_call: TRBD2; v_call: TRBV15; cdr3_aa: CATSRGLAGAYEQFF; cdr3_nt: TGTGCCACCAGCAGAGGCCTAGCGGGAGCTTATGAGCAGTTCTTC